These 15 T cell receptor beta chains originate from one sample sequenced in a study of cytomegalovirus exposure and HLA in healthy donors. The PCR contained 60 Vbeta and 13 Jbeta primers. The repertoire was sequenced with immunoSEQ multiplex PCR; TCRdb's copy has only in-frame clones and lacks some. The repertoire includes roughly 120,000 clones, roughly three quarters of them detected once, and around 4.5% sits in the top ten. Material: PBMCs. These receptors originate from a man aged 25 to 40 in good health and CMV-seropositive.

The chain couples TRBV19 to TRBJ2-7, with 7 bases that match TRBD1. J lost 2 bases, V lost 5 bases, and 9 bases had no gene match. Germline V gives CDR1 LNHDA, CDR2 SQIVND (reference sequence). CDR3 length: 15 residues. The CDR3 DNA follows: TGTGCCAGTAGTGTCCTTCTCGGGACAGCCTACGAGCAGTACTTC. Its protein product is CASSVLLGTAYEQYF.

The J gene is TRBJ1-3, the V gene TRBV5-6; weak D call: TRBD1 (5 bases). Per germline, CDR1 SGHDT and CDR2 YYEEEE. The CDR3 is 14 amino acids. V was trimmed by 3 bases and J by 8 bases, leaving 15 bases between them. This CDR3 reads CASSSGREGDTIYF. CDR3 in DNA: TGTGCCAGCAGCTCGGGACGGGAGGGAGACACCATATATTTT. The full variable domain, rest sourced from reference TRBV5-6 and TRBJ1-3, is DAGVTQSPTHLIKTRGQQVTLRCSPKSGHDTVSWYQQALGQGPQFIFQYYEEEERQRGNFPDRFSGHQFPNYSSELNVNALLLGDSALYLCASSSGREGDTIYFGEGSWLTVV.

This clone was seen only once. V usage is TRBV11-3 and J usage is TRBJ1-4; TRBD1 matches 8 bases. V was pared by 0 bases and J by 10 bases, with 10 bases of the junction left unmatched. This CDR3 region has 16 residues. Germline CDR1 SGHNT, CDR2 YENEEA. The CDR3 region is CASSLDPGQGIRKLFF. The DNA for the CDR3 is TGTGCCAGCAGCTTAGATCCCGGACAGGGAATCAGAAAACTGTTTTTT.

V is TRBV6-6 and J is TRBJ1-6; TRBD1 might be the D (6 bases). V dropped 6 bases and J dropped 10 bases, with 16 bases sitting between them. CDR1 MNHNY and CDR2 SVGAGI come from the germline V gene (reference sequence). The CDR3 totals 14 residues. Here the CDR3 reads CASRLGHWGSPLHF. The CDR3 DNA sequence: TGTGCCAGCAGACTGGGACACTGGGGGTCACCCCTCCACTTT.

A remark on this clone: One end of the junction does not line up with germline, which may come from a read error. This chain uses TRBV9 with TRBJ2-1, with 8 nucleotides matching TRBD2. The CDR3 is 17 amino acids. Germline loops: CDR1 SGDLS, CDR2 YYNGEE. As DNA, the CDR3 is TGTACCAGCAGCGCCCGGAGGAGCGGGAGAATGTTCAATGAGCAGTTCTTC. Translated, it gives CTSSARRSGRMFNEQFF.

This chain connects TRBV5-1 to TRBJ2-5, with no clear D. The better agreement between TRBJ2-7 and the DNA end casts doubt on the J call. CDR1 is SGHRS, CDR2 YFSETQ, per germline. This CDR3 is built from 15 residues. The CDR3 DNA follows: TGCGCCAGCAGCTTGGTACCAGAGATCGACTACGAGCAGTACTTC. As protein: CASSLVPEIDYEQYF.

The V gene is TRBV4-3, the J gene TRBJ2-7; 10 bases are a match to TRBD2. Germline trimming cut 0 bases from V and 9 bases from J; bases unmatched to any gene: 14. The CDR3 has 17 residues. CDR1 and CDR2 from the germline V gene are LGHNA and YSLEER. CDR3 amino acids: CASSQDPRSGRASGQYF. The CDR3, as DNA: TGCGCCAGCAGCCAAGACCCCCGGAGCGGGAGGGCCTCAGGGCAGTACTTC.

CDR3 residues: CSVRADSSPSTNEKLFF. CDR3 DNA: TGCAGCGTTCGGGCGGACAGCTCCCCCTCAACTAATGAAAAACTGTTTTTT. The rearrangement joins TRBV29-1 to TRBJ1-4, with TRBD1 as a possible D gene (6 bases). This CDR3 is built from 17 residues. V was trimmed by 5 bases and J by 0 bases, leaving 19 bases between them. Germline assignment: CDR1 SQVTM and CDR2 ANQGSEA.

The CDR3 bases are TGTGCCAGCAGTTTATTTGGTACGGTTGATTCACCCCTCCACTTT. Amino acid sequence: CASSLFGTVDSPLHF. The chain couples TRBV27 to TRBJ1-6; D gene uncertain. This CDR3 is built from 15 residues. The germline V gene encodes CDR1 MNHEY and CDR2 SMNVEV (reference sequence). Trimming cost V 1 base and J 8 bases, with 12 bases left between them.

The V call is TRBV7-9, the J call TRBJ1-1; TRBD1 matches 11 bases. Per the germline V gene, CDR1 is SEHNR and CDR2 is FQNEAQ (reference sequence). The CDR3 has 16 amino acids. Trimming cost V 1 base and J 5 bases; bases outside gene matches: 6. The CDR3 spells CASSLGRGQGGTEAFF. As DNA, the CDR3 is TGTGCCAGCAGCTTAGGTCGGGGACAGGGGGGAACTGAAGCTTTCTTT.

The rearrangement joins TRBV10-3 to TRBJ1-6, with TRBD1 matching 7 bases. This CDR3 spans 14 amino acids. The trim removed 3 bases at V and 9 bases at J, leaving 5 bases unmatched. CDR1 is ENHRY and CDR2 is SYGVKD in the germline V gene. DNA for the CDR3: TGTGCCATCAGTGACTCAGGGGGTACTTCACCCCTCCACTTT. This codes for CAISDSGGTSPLHF.

V usage is TRBV7-9 and J usage is TRBJ2-1; 10 positions agree with TRBD2. Germline-derived CDR1 and CDR2 are SEHNR and FQNEAQ (reference sequence). Unmatched junction bases numbered 7, after V lost 2 bases and J lost 6 bases. The CDR3 sequence is 16 residues long. In DNA, the CDR3 is TGTGCCAGCAGCTTACCCGGAGCGGGGGGGATCAATGAGCAGTTCTTC. Translation gives CASSLPGAGGINEQFF.

This sequence joins TRBV6-6 and TRBJ2-5; no reliable D call. V gave up 4 bases and J gave up 2 bases, with 8 bases separating them. This CDR3 has 13 residues. The germline V gene encodes CDR1 MNHNY and CDR2 SVGAGI (reference sequence). The CDR3 DNA follows: TGTGCCAGCAGTTCCCATCAGCAAGAGACCCAGTACTTC. Amino acids: CASSSHQQETQYF.

The chain has TRBV10-3 and TRBJ1-3; 9 bases agree with TRBD1. After removal of 3 bases from V and 3 bases from J, the junction contained 9 bases not matched to a gene. This CDR3 has 17 residues. The germline CDR1 and CDR2 sequences are ENHRY and SYGVKD. DNA for the CDR3: TGTGCCATCAGTGATGTGCGGAACAGGGGGCTTGGAAACACCATATATTTT. Translated, it gives CAISDVRNRGLGNTIYF.

This clone occurred a few times. One end of the junction does not line up with germline, which may come from a read error. The genes are TRBV7-9 and TRBJ2-4; D gene uncertain. Germline V lookup: CDR1 SEHNR, CDR2 FQNEAQ (reference sequence). The CDR3 sequence is 13 residues long. The CDR3 nucleotides read TGTGCCAGCAGCTTATCTGCCAAAAACAGTCAGTACTTC. Its protein is CASSLSAKNSQYF.